Listed here are 21 T cell receptor beta chains from one sample, sequenced in a study of T and B cells in COVID-19 patients. BIOMED2 TRB-A/B primer pools were used in multiplex TRB PCR. TCRdb re-called the multiplex PCR reads through MiXCR, storing one row per CDR3 protein. The sample holds about 27,000 distinct CDR3 sequences, over 25% seen once. From blood, 250-500 ng of genomic DNA served as TRB template. Sequencing was carried out using blood. The source is a human donor who had recovered from COVID-19.

There are a few counts of this clonotype. The chain has TRBV13 and TRBJ2-7; D is unclear. Germline assignment: CDR1 PRHDT and CDR2 FYEKMQ (reference sequence). The CDR3 loop spans 15 amino acids. The ends were cut back, 4 bases at V and 3 bases at J, with 16 bases in the middle. The chain's CDR3 is CASSSYTNNNYEQYF. The DNA of the CDR3 is TGTGCCAGCAGCTCATACACGAATAATAACTACGAGCAGTACTTC.

The chain is built from TRBV5-6 and TRBJ1-1; no clear D. CDR3 length: 14 residues. V was cut by 2 bases and J by 3 bases, with 11 bases left in between. The germline V gene encodes CDR1 SGHDT and CDR2 YYEEEE. CDR3 loop: CASSFRGRDTEAFF. The DNA of the CDR3 is TGTGCCAGCAGCTTCCGGGGTCGGGACACTGAAGCTTTCTTT.

This clonotype came up a few times. The rearrangement joins TRBV30 to TRBJ2-5; a possible D gene is TRBD1 (6 bases). Per germline, CDR1 GTSNPN and CDR2 SVGIG (reference sequence). V lost 0 bases and J 4 bases, leaving 12 bases between the germline ends. The CDR3 has 14 residues. The CDR3 reads CAWSVRVGGETQYF. The CDR3 DNA reads as TGTGCCTGGAGTGTTAGGGTAGGGGGAGAGACCCAGTACTTC.

The chain links TRBV12-3 or TRBV12-4 to TRBJ1-5; TRBD1 agrees at 7 bases. The CDR3 has 18 residues. The V segment lost 8 bases and the J segment 0 bases; nucleotides outside the gene matches: 16. The CDR3 loop reads CASRVGAGGRYSNQPQHF. Written as DNA, the CDR3 is TGTGCCAGCCGTGTGGGGGCAGGGGGACGATATAGCAATCAGCCCCAGCATTTT.

This clonotype was observed a few times. This chain connects TRBV15 to TRBJ1-1; D might be TRBD1 (5 bases). The CDR3 is made up of 17 amino acids. Per the germline V gene, CDR1 is LNHNV and CDR2 is YYDKDF (reference sequence). Trimming pared 0 bases from V and 0 bases from J, leaving 14 bases between. This chain's CDR3 is CATSRDPARGLNTEAFF. CDR3 bases: TGTGCCACCAGCAGAGACCCCGCACGGGGACTGAACACTGAAGCTTTCTTT.

This chain joins TRBV7-9 and TRBJ2-2; perhaps D is TRBD1 or TRBD2 (6 bases each). Germline CDR1 and CDR2: SEHNR and FQNEAQ (reference sequence). The CDR3 sequence is 16 residues long. Between the trimmed V and J ends, which lost 4 bases and 4 bases, there was a span of 16 bases. CDR3 residues: CASSSGGQLTTGELFF. The CDR3 nucleotides read TGTGCCAGCAGCTCTGGGGGGCAGTTAACCACCGGGGAGCTGTTTTTT.

This chain links TRBV27 with TRBJ2-5; 14 nucleotides agree with TRBD2. Germline CDR1 is MNHEY and CDR2 is SMNVEV (reference sequence). The CDR3 extends over 15 amino acids. V lost 5 bases to trimming and J lost 1 base; unmatched junction nucleotides: 0. This CDR3 reads CASSGLAGGQETQYF. CDR3 DNA sequence: TGTGCCAGCAGTGGACTAGCGGGAGGCCAAGAGACCCAGTACTTC.

This rearrangement joins TRBV7-4 to TRBJ2-5; D ambiguous. Matching the DNA end better, TRBJ2-7 makes the J call doubtful. The CDR3 runs 13 residues. Germline loops: CDR1 SGHVT, CDR2 SQSDAQ. The CDR3 sequence is CASSEATRHEQYF. CDR3 coding DNA: TGTGCCAGCAGTGAAGCTACCCGCCACGAGCAGTACTTC.

The chain joins TRBV4-3 to TRBJ1-1; 9 bases line up with TRBD1. The ends lost 5 bases at V and 2 bases at J; junction bases unmatched: 15. The germline CDR1 and CDR2 sequences are LGHNA and YSLEER. CDR3 length: 18 amino acids. The CDR3 is CASSGTGRKRSTNTEAFF. CDR3 bases: TGCGCCAGCAGCGGGACAGGGAGAAAAAGGTCGACTAACACTGAAGCTTTCTTT.

The chain employs TRBV24-1 and TRBJ2-1; D is ambiguous. Trimming cost V 5 bases and J 4 bases, with 5 bases left between them. This CDR3 comprises 12 residues. CDR1 is KGHDR, CDR2 SFDVKD, per germline. CDR3 bases: TGTGCCACCAGTGCCACATACAATGAGCAGTTCTTC. It yields the protein CATSATYNEQFF.

This clonotype was seen more than once but under ten times. The chain links TRBV7-9 to TRBJ1-4; a weak D match, TRBD1 (6 bases). V lost 4 bases and J lost 8, with 20 bases in between. Germline lookup yields CDR1 SEHNR and CDR2 FQNEAQ (reference sequence). The CDR3 loop spans 16 amino acids. Written as DNA, the CDR3 is TGTGCCAGCAGCTCGTTGACCAGGGGTTTAGGAGAAAAACTGTTTTTT. Translating gives CASSSLTRGLGEKLFF.

J is TRBJ2-4 and V is TRBV6-1, with 7 bases that match TRBD1. The V and J ends lost 7 bases and 8 bases, in that order; junction bases with no gene match: 14. This CDR3 contains 15 residues. Germline V CDR1 and CDR2: MNHNS, SASEGT. The CDR3 region is CASIGTVRFWDIQYF. The CDR3 DNA reads as TGTGCCAGCATTGGGACAGTTAGATTTTGGGACATTCAGTACTTC.

By proportion, this clonotype is medium-sized. This rearrangement joins TRBV15 to TRBJ2-3, with a weak D call TRBD1 (5 bases). Trimming pared 0 bases from V and 1 base from J, leaving 8 bases between. The CDR3 has 15 amino acids. Germline CDR1 LNHNV, CDR2 YYDKDF (reference sequence). CDR3 in amino acids: CATSRDWGGTDTQYF. In DNA, the CDR3 is TGTGCCACCAGCAGAGATTGGGGCGGCACAGATACGCAGTATTTT. Looking up the rest from reference TRBV15 and TRBJ2-3 gives the full variable domain: DAMVIQNPRYQVTQFGKPVTLSCSQTLNHNVMYWYQQKSSQAPKLLFHYYDKDFNNEADTPDNFQSRRPNTSFCFLDIRSPGLGDTAMYLCATSRDWGGTDTQYFGPGTRLTVL.

CDR3 in amino acids: CSARAGTATGELFF. CDR3 nucleotides: TGCAGTGCTAGAGCCGGGACTGCCACCGGGGAGCTGTTTTTT. This chain links TRBV20-1 with TRBJ2-2; a possible D gene is TRBD2 (6 bases). The germline V gene has CDR1 DFQATT and CDR2 SNEGSKA (reference sequence). Trimming cost V 1 base and J 4 bases, with 10 bases left between them. The CDR3 covers 14 residues.

As concerns this clonotype: A single base separates this from a much larger clone, so it may be a read error. The V gene is TRBV19, the J gene TRBJ1-4; no firm D call. Germline CDR1 reads LNHDA; CDR2 reads SQIVND (reference sequence). The germline V and J ends were trimmed by 5 bases and 5 bases, with 15 bases remaining between them. The CDR3 runs 15 residues. CDR3 coding DNA: TGTGCCAGTAGTGACCGGGCAGCCGTAAATGAAAAACTGTTTTTT. The encoded protein is CASSDRAAVNEKLFF.

The chain combines TRBV12-3 or TRBV12-4 with TRBJ2-7; TRBD1 matches 9 bases. Trimming took 5 bases from V and 2 from J; bases not matched to a gene: 1. The CDR3 contains 13 residues. As DNA, the CDR3 is TGTGCCAGCAGTAGGACAGGGGCCTACGAGCAGTACTTC. Its translation is CASSRTGAYEQYF.

This chain joins TRBV12-3 or TRBV12-4 and TRBJ1-5; 7 bases map to TRBD1. The ends lost 1 base at V and 7 bases at J; junction bases unmatched: 1. This CDR3 has 13 amino acids. CDR3 DNA sequence: TGTGCCAGCAGTTTAGAGGGGGCACAGCCCCAGCATTTT. The encoded protein is CASSLEGAQPQHF.

This clonotype is medium-sized in the sample. The chain carries TRBV19 and TRBJ2-3; no clear D. Germline V gene sequence: CDR1 LNHDA, CDR2 SQIVND (reference sequence). Trimming took off 5 bases at V and 3 bases at J, with 12 bases between the two ends. CDR3 length: 14 residues. CDR3 in DNA: TGTGCCAGTAGTTATACCGACGAAACAGATACGCAGTATTTT. Its translation is CASSYTDETDTQYF.

Of note for this clonotype: Sequence at one end of the junction differs from germline and may be a read error. The chain couples TRBV7-2 to TRBJ2-1, with D perhaps matching TRBD1 (6 bases). Germline V lookup: CDR1 SGHTA, CDR2 FQGNSA. The CDR3 contains 14 residues. The CDR3 sequence is CASSLGQGNNAQFF. For the CDR3, the DNA is TGTGCCAGCAGCTTAGGCCAGGGGAACAATGCGCAGTTCTTC.

This clonotype has more than one count but fewer than ten. V gene TRBV6-2 or TRBV6-3 combines with J gene TRBJ2-3; D is uncertain. Germline CDR1 MNHEY, CDR2 SVGEGT. V was clipped by 8 bases and J by 5 bases, with 8 bases between them. This CDR3 has 11 amino acids. This chain's CDR3 is CASGVGDTQYF. The CDR3 DNA sequence: TGTGCCAGCGGGGTAGGAGATACGCAGTATTTT.

This clonotype has more than one count but fewer than ten. The chain links TRBV5-5 to TRBJ2-7, with TRBD1 matching 9 bases. In germline, CDR1 is SGHKS, CDR2 YYEKEE (reference sequence). V lost 1 base and J lost 5; bases outside the gene matches: 7. This CDR3 is built from 15 residues. The CDR3 loop reads CASSLFQDRGHEQYF. The CDR3 DNA sequence: TGTGCCAGCAGCTTGTTCCAGGACAGGGGTCACGAGCAGTACTTC.